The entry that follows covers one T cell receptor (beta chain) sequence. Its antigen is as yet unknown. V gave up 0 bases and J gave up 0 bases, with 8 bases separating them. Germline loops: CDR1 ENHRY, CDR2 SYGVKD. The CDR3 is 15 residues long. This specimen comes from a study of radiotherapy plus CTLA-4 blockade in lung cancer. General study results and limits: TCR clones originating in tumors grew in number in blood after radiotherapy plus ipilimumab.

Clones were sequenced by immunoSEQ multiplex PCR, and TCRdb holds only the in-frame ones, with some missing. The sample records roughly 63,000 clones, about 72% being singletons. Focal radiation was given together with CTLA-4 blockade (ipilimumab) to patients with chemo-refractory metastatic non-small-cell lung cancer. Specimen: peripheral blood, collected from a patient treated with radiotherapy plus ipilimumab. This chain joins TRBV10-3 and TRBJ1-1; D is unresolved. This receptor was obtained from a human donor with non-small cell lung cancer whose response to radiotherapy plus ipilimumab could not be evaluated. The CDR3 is CAISESVSLNTEAFF. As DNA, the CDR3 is TGTGCCATCAGTGAGTCCGTCAGTTTGAACACTGAAGCTTTCTTT.